This T cell receptor (beta chain) was recovered during a study of CD8+ T cells in alopecia areata. Study-wide background: Treatment of the treated patients consisted of oral tofacitinib, 5 to 10 mg twice daily. Tofacitinib administration persisted for 6 to 18 months, succeeded by 6 months off drug.

Investigators isolated RNA and reverse transcribed it into cDNA to act as the sequencing template. The method was immunoSEQ multiplex PCR; TCRdb's version includes in-frame clones alone and lacks a portion of them. This sample has more than 200,000 clones, with 67% found just once. Trimming took off 0 bases at V and 6 bases at J, with 4 bases between the two ends. Germline V gene lookup returns CDR1 SGHDN and CDR2 FVKESK. This CDR3 comprises 12 residues. The sample in question was CD4+ T cells sorted from blood, obtained at week 0. V is TRBV14 and J is TRBJ2-3; D call uncertain. The clonotype originates from a human donor with alopecia areata. This chain's CDR3 is CASSQDLDTQYF. Written as DNA, the CDR3 is TGTGCCAGCAGCCAAGATCTGGATACGCAGTATTTT.